Listed below are T cell receptor beta chains from one sample, sequenced in a study of blood T cell repertoires in COVID-19. Repertoires were generated with immunoSEQ multiplex PCR, while TCRdb's copy carries only in-frame clones and drops some. The sample lists approximately 60,000 clones, around 85% occurring once. The sample consisted of peripheral blood. The receptors shown here come from an elderly woman with active or convalescent COVID-19. Both conserved end residues are part of each CDR3. D genes are given only for firm matches.

j_call	v_call	d_call	cdr3_aa
TRBJ1-3	TRBV10-3	.	CAIGGDGSSGNTIYF
TRBJ1-1	TRBV18	TRBD1	CASSPGTGGRYTEAFF
TRBJ1-6	TRBV25-1	.	CASSEGQGNSPLHF
TRBJ2-1	TRBV5-4	TRBD1	CASRTQGSSYNEQFF
TRBJ2-5	TRBV5-1	.	CASSLGSGGHYQETQYF
TRBJ1-5	TRBV7-3	.	CARTAGNQPQHF
TRBJ1-1	TRBV6-5	.	CASSYRVGRGAEAFF
TRBJ1-1	TRBV7-3	.	CASSLTRAANTEAFF
TRBJ1-4	TRBV2	TRBD1	CASRIQGARDEKLFF
TRBJ1-1	TRBV7-2	TRBD1	CASSSRGRDTEAFF
TRBJ2-7	TRBV4-1	.	CASGQHGSYEQYF
TRBJ2-5	TRBV11-3	.	CASSLVTGHGETQYF
TRBJ1-2	TRBV4-1	.	CASSQQDSLAYGYTF
TRBJ2-5	TRBV4-1	.	CASSQDHQGGYETQYF
TRBJ1-1	TRBV7-9	TRBD1	CASSYQGANTEAFF
TRBJ2-2	TRBV7-3	TRBD1	CASSYPGTGNTGELFF
TRBJ1-1	TRBV3-1/TRBV3-2	.	CASSQRHKNTEAFF
TRBJ1-6	TRBV3-1/TRBV3-2	.	CASSQESRRGNSPLHF
TRBJ1-2	TRBV2	.	CASSYGRGGYTF
TRBJ1-5	TRBV19	.	CASSTLPDQPQHF
TRBJ2-7	TRBV12-2	.	CASRLEITARGQIYEQYF
TRBJ1-5	TRBV7-2	TRBD1	CASSLRTGDGQPQHF
TRBJ1-1	TRBV10-3	.	CAISEVNRRHTEAFF
TRBJ1-2	TRBV30	TRBD1	CAWNDRALNYGYTF
TRBJ1-1	TRBV6-5	TRBD1	CASSYDRGNTEAFF
TRBJ1-3	TRBV13	TRBD1	CASSLTGISSGNTIYF
TRBJ1-3	TRBV19	.	CASQRDIGNTIYF
TRBJ2-7	TRBV6-5	.	CASRDPRGAGEQYF
TRBJ1-1	TRBV12-3/TRBV12-4	.	CASSTGWWAFF